This TCR beta chain was profiled in a study of molecular identifiers for immune sequencing clone quantification. Study conclusions and caveats: Sizes of highly expanded clones could be underestimated through identical TCRs sharing a barcode. Whereas naive cells kept under 1% of molecules in clones above 20 RNA copies, such clones held over 98% in effectors.

Naive CD8 T cells were sorted as CD8+CD4-CCR7+CD45RA+. Previously reported methods and listed TCR primers produced the bulk TCR libraries. TCRdb recomputed calls from the PCR reads with MiXCR, one row per CDR3 protein. Of hundreds of thousands of distinct CDR3 sequences listed, roughly 25% are singletons. This clonotype was seen repeatedly, ten times or more. What it recognizes is unknown. The germline CDR1 and CDR2 sequences are MDHEN and SYDVKM. V was pared by 8 bases and J by 2 bases, with 14 bases between. The CDR3 loop spans 14 amino acids. This TCR was sampled from a human donor in good health. Some libraries in this study had Jurkat cell RNA spiked in. The V call is TRBV28, the J call TRBJ2-3; perhaps TRBD1 as D (6 bases). Sample: naive CD8+ T cells from blood, with Jurkat cell RNA spiked in. Regarding subset: FACS-sorted CD8+CD4-CCR7+CD45RA+ naive T cells. The CDR3 loop is CASALTGHTDTQYF. The DNA for the CDR3 is TGTGCCAGCGCCCTGACGGGACACACAGATACGCAGTATTTT.